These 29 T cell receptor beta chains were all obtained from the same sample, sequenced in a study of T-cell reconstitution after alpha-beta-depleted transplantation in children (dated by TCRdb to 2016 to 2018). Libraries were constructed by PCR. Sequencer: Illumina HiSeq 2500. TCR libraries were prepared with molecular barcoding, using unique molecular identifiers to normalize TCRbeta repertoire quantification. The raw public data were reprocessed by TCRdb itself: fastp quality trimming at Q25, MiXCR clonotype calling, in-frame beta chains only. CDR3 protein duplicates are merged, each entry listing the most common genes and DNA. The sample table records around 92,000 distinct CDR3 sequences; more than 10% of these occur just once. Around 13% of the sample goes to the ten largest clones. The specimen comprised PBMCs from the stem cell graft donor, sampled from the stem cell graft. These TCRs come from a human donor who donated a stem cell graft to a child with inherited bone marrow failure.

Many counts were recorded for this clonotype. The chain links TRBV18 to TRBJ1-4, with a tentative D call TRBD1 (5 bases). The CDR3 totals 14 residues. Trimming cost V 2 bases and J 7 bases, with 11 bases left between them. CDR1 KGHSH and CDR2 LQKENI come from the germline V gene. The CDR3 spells CASSPLQGGEKLFF. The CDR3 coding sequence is TGTGCCAGCTCACCATTGCAGGGAGGTGAAAAACTGTTTTTT.

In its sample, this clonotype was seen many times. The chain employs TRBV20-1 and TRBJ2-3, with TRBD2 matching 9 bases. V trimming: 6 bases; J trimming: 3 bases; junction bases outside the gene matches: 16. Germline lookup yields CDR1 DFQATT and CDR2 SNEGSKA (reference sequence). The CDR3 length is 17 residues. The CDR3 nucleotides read TGCAGTGCCACCATTAGCGGGGGAGTCGGGTCGACAGATACGCAGTATTTT. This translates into CSATISGGVGSTDTQYF.

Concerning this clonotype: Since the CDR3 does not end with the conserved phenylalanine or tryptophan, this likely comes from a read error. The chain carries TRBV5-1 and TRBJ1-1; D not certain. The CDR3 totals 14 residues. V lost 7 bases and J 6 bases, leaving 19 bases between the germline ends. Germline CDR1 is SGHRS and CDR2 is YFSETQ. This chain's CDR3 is CASGRGELPSEAFL. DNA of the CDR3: TGCGCCAGCGGCCGGGGAGAACTTCCGTCTGAAGCTTTCCTT.

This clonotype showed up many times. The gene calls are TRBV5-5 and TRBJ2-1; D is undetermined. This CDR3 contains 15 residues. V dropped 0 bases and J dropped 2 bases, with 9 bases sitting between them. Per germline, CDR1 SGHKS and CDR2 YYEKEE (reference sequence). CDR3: CASSLGLRTYNEQFF. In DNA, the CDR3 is TGTGCCAGCAGCTTGGGCCTCAGGACCTACAATGAGCAGTTCTTC.

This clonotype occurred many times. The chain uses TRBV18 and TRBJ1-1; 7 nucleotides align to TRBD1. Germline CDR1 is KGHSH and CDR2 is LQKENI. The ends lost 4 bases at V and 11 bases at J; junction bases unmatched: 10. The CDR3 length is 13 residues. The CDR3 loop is CASSREQGSGAFF. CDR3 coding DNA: TGTGCCAGCTCACGCGAACAGGGGAGCGGTGCTTTCTTT.

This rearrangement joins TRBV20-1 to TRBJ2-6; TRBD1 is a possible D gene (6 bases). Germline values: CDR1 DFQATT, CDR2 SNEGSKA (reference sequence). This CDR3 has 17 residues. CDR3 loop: CSVWGLSQGSGANVLTF. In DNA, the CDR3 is TGCAGCGTTTGGGGGCTTAGCCAAGGCTCTGGGGCCAACGTCCTGACTTTC.

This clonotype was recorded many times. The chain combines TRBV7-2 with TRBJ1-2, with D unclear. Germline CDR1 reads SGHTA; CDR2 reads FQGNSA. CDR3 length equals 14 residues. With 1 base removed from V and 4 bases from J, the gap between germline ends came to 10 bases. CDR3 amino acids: CASSLGVVGYGYTF. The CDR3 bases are TGTGCCAGCAGCTTAGGGGTCGTGGGCTATGGCTACACCTTC.

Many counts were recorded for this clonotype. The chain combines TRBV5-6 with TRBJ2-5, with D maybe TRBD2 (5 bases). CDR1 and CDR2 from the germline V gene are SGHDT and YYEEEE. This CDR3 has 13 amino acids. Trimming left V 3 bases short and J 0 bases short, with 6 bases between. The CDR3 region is CASSWRYQETQYF. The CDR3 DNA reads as TGTGCCAGCAGCTGGAGGTACCAAGAGACCCAGTACTTC.

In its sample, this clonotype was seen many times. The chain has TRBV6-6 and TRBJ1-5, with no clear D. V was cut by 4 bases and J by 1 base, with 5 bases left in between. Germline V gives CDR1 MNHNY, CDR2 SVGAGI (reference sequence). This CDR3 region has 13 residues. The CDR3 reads CASSFDSNQPQHF. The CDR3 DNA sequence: TGTGCCAGCAGTTTTGACAGCAATCAGCCCCAGCATTTT.

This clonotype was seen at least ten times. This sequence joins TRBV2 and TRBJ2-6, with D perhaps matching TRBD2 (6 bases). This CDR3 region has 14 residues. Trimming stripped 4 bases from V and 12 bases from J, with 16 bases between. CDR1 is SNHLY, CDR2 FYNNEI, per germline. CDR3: CASSGGVPVGVLTF. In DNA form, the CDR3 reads TGTGCCAGCAGTGGCGGGGTCCCCGTCGGCGTCCTGACTTTC.

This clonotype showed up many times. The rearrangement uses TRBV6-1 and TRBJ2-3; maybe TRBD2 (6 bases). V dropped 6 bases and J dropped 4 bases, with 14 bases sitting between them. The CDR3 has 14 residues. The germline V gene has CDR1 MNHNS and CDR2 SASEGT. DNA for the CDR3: TGTGCCAGCAGCCCTCGGAGGGGCGCAGATACGCAGTATTTT. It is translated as CASSPRRGADTQYF.

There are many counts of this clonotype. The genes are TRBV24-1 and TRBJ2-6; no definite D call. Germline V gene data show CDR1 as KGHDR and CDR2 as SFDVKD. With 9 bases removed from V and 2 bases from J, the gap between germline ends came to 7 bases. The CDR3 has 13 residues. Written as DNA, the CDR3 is TGTGCCACCGGGGTTGCTGGGGCCAACGTCCTGACTTTC. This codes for CATGVAGANVLTF.

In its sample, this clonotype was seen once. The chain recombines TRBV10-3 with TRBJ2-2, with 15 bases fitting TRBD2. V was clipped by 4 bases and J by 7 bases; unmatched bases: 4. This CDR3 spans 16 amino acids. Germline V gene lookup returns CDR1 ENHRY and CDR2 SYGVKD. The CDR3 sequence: CAISGTSGRADGELFF. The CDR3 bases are TGTGCCATCAGTGGGACTAGCGGGAGGGCCGACGGGGAGCTGTTTTTT.

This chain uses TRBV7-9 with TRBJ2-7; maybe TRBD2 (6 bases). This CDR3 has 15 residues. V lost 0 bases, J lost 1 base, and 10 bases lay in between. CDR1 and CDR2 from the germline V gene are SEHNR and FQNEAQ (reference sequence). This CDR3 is CASSLAVAASYEQYF. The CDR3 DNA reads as TGTGCCAGCAGCTTAGCAGTAGCGGCTTCCTACGAGCAGTACTTC.

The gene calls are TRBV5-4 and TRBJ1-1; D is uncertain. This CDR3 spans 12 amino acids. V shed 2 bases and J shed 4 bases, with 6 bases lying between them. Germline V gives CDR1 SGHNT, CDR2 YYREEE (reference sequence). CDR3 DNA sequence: TGTGCCAGCAGCTTCATGTTCACTGAAGCTTTCTTT. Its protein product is CASSFMFTEAFF.

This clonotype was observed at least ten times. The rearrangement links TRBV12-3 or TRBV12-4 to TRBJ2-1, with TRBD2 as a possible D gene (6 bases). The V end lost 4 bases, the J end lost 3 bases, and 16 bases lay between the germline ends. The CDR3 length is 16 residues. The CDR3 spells CASSSGSGTYYNEQFF. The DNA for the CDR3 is TGTGCCAGCAGTTCCGGATCCGGGACTTACTACAATGAGCAGTTCTTC.

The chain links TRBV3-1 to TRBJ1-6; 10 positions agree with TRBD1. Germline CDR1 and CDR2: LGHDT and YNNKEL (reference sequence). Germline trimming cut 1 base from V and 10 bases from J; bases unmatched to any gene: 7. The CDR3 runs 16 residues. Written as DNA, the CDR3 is TGTGCCAGCAGCCAAGGGGCCGGGACAGGGGACTCACCCCTCCACTTT. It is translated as CASSQGAGTGDSPLHF.

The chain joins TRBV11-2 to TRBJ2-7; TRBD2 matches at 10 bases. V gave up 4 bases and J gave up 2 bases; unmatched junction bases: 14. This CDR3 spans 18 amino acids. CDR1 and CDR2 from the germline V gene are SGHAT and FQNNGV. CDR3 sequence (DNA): TGTGCCAGCAGCTCACCGATTCGTCCAGCGGGAGGGCCCTACGAGCAGTACTTC. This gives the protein CASSSPIRPAGGPYEQYF.

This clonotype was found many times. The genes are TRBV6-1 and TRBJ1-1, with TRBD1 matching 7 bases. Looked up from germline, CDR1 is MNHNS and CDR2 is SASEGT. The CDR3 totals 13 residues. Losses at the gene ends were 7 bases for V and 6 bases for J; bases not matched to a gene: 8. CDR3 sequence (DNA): TGTGCCAGCACCCCAGGGGGGGGCTCTGAAGCTTTCTTT. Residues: CASTPGGGSEAFF.

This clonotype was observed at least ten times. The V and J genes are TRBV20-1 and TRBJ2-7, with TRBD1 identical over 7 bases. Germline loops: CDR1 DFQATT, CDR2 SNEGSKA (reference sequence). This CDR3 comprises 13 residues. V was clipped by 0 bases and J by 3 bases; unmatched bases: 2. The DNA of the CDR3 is TGCAGTGCTAGAGATTACAGGGGCTACGAGCAGTACTTC. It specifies CSARDYRGYEQYF.

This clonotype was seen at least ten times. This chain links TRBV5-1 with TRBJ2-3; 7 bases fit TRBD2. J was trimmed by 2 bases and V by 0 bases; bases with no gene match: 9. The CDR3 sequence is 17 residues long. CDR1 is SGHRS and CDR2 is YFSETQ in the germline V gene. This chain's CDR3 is CASSLAVRSGNTDTQYF. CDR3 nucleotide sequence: TGCGCCAGCAGCTTGGCGGTTAGGAGCGGGAACACAGATACGCAGTATTTT.

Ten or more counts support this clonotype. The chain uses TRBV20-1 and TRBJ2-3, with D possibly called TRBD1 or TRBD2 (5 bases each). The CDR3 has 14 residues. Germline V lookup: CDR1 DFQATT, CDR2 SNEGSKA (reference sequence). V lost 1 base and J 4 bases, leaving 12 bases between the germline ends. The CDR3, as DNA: TGCAGTGCTAGAGGGGGACCCCAAGCAGATACGCAGTATTTT. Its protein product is CSARGGPQADTQYF.

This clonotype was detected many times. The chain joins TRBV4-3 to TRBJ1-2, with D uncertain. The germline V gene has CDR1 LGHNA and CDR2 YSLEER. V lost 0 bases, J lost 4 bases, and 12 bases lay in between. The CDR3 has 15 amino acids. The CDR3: CASSQDSTAVYGYTF. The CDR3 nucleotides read TGCGCCAGCAGCCAAGACTCCACCGCCGTCTATGGCTACACCTTC.

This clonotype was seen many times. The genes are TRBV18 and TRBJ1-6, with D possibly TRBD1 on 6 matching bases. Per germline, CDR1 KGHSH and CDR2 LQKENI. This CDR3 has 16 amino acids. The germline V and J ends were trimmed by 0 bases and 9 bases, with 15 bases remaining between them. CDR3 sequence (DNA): TGTGCCAGCTCACCACCCTCGACAGGAGGTGGTTCACCCCTCCACTTT. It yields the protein CASSPPSTGGGSPLHF.

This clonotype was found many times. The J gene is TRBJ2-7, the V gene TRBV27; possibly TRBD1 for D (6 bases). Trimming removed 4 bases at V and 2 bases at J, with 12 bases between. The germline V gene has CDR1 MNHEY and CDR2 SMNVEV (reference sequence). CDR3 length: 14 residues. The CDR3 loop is CASSSRTDPYEQYF. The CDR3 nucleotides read TGTGCCAGCAGTTCCCGGACAGACCCCTACGAGCAGTACTTC.

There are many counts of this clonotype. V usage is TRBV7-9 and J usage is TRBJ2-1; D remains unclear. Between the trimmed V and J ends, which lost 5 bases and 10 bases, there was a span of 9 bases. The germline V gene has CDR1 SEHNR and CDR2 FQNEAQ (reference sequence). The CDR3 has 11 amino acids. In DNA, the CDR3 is TGTGCCAGCAGCCTGAGAGGCGAGCAGTTCTTC. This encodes CASSLRGEQFF.

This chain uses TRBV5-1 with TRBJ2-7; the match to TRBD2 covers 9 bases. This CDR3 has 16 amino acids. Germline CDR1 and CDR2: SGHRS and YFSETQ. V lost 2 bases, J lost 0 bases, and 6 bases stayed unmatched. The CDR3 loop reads CASSFRTSVPSYEQYF. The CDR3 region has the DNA TGCGCCAGCAGCTTCAGGACTAGCGTCCCCTCCTACGAGCAGTACTTC.

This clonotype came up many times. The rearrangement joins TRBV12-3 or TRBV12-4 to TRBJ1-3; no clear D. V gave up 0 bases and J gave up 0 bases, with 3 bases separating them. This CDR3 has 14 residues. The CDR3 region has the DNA TGTGCCAGCAGTTTAGCCGGCTCTGGAAACACCATATATTTT. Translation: CASSLAGSGNTIYF.

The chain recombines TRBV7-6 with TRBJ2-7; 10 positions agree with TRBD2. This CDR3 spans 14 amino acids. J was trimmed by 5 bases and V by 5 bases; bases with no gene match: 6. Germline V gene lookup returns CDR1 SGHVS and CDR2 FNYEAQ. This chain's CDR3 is CASSQQLAGDEQYF. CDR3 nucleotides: TGTGCCAGCAGCCAACAGCTAGCGGGAGACGAGCAGTACTTC. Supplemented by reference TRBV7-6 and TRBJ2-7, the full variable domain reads GAGVSQSPRYKVTKRGQDVALRCDPISGHVSLYWYRQALGQGPEFLTYFNYEAQQDKSGLPNDRFSAERPEGSISTLTIQRTEQRDSAMYRCASSQQLAGDEQYFGPGTRLTVT.